The 13 T cell receptor beta chains reported below all come from one sample, sequenced in a study of CD8+ T cells in alopecia areata. RNA was isolated and reverse transcribed to cDNA, the sequencing template. Assay: immunoSEQ multiplex PCR; the TCRdb copy retains only in-frame clones and omits some. In the table there are some 180,000 clones, 51% of which are singletons. The treatment here: oral pan-JAK inhibitor, 5-10 mg twice daily. Sequencing used CD8+ T cells sorted from blood, obtained between weeks 51 and 54, from a patient treated with tofacitinib. The receptors derive from a human donor with alopecia areata.

This clone was counted a few times. V gene TRBV7-9 combines with J gene TRBJ2-7; unclear D gene. The ends were cut back, 2 bases at V and 0 bases at J, with 2 bases in the middle. The CDR3 length is 12 residues. Germline V CDR1 and CDR2: SEHNR, FQNEAQ (reference sequence). In DNA, the CDR3 is TGTGCCAGCAGCTTAACCTCCTACGAGCAGTACTTC. It codes for CASSLTSYEQYF.

The chain couples TRBV30 to TRBJ1-1; tentative D call: TRBD1 (5 bases). This CDR3 has 15 amino acids. Germline loops: CDR1 GTSNPN, CDR2 SVGIG (reference sequence). V shed 3 bases and J shed 7 bases, with 21 bases lying between them. The CDR3 region is CAWRRRDGPSLEAFF. CDR3 nucleotide sequence: TGTGCCTGGAGGCGCCGGGACGGTCCTTCCCTTGAAGCTTTCTTT. Filled out from reference TRBV30 and TRBJ1-1, the complete variable domain reads SQTIHQWPATLVQPVGSPLSLECTVEGTSNPNLYWYRQAAGRGLQLLFYSVGIGQISSEVPQNLSASRPQDRQFILSSKKLLLSDSGFYLCAWRRRDGPSLEAFFGQGTRLTVV.

The rearrangement links TRBV27 to TRBJ2-7; 9 bases are a match to TRBD1. V dropped 5 bases and J dropped 2; count of bases not matched to a gene: 7. Germline-derived CDR1 and CDR2 are MNHEY and SMNVEV (reference sequence). This CDR3 has 15 residues. The CDR3 region has the DNA TGTGCCAGCAGTGTCGAACAGGGGGCGGCCTACGAGCAGTACTTC. Translated, it gives CASSVEQGAAYEQYF.

This chain joins TRBV5-4 and TRBJ1-4; 11 nucleotides line up with TRBD1. The CDR3 has 14 amino acids. The V gene's germline CDR1 is SGHNT and CDR2 YYREEE (reference sequence). The junction had 0 bases not matched to a gene; V was cut back by 4 bases and J by 4 bases. Written as DNA, the CDR3 is TGTGCCAGCAGCGGGACAGGGGGTAATGAAAAACTGTTTTTT. Amino acid sequence: CASSGTGGNEKLFF.

This clone was counted a few times. The chain joins TRBV25-1 to TRBJ1-6; no definite D call. The CDR3 is 14 amino acids. With 0 bases removed from V and 7 bases from J, the gap between germline ends came to 7 bases. Germline V gene lookup returns CDR1 MGHDK and CDR2 SYGVNS. This CDR3 is CASSEYTGNSPLHF. The CDR3 DNA is TGTGCCAGCAGTGAATATACGGGGAATTCACCCCTCCACTTT.

This clone has a single count. The chain carries TRBV7-9 and TRBJ1-2; unclear D gene. Germline CDR1 reads SEHNR; CDR2 reads FQNEAQ (reference sequence). The CDR3 length is 16 residues. The V end was cut by 5 bases, the J end by 8 bases, with 24 bases between. The CDR3: CASSLLGETPMGGYTF. The CDR3 DNA follows: TGTGCCAGCAGCCTACTCGGGGAGACTCCCATGGGCGGCTACACCTTC.

The V and J genes are TRBV6-5 and TRBJ2-5, with 12 bases that match TRBD2. The germline gives CDR1 MNHEY, CDR2 SVGAGI. After removal of 7 bases from V and 1 base from J, the junction contained 4 bases not matched to a gene. The CDR3 is 15 residues long. This CDR3 reads CASNPLAGGQETQYF. The CDR3 bases are TGTGCCAGCAACCCACTAGCGGGGGGCCAAGAGACCCAGTACTTC.

V is TRBV6-5 and J is TRBJ2-7, with 10 bases fitting TRBD2. This CDR3 region has 14 residues. CDR1 and CDR2 from the germline V gene are MNHEY and SVGAGI. Trimming cost V 2 bases and J 2 bases; bases outside gene matches: 0. DNA of the CDR3: TGTGCCAGCAGTTACACTAGCGGGGCCTACGAGCAGTACTTC. Encoded protein: CASSYTSGAYEQYF.

The chain uses TRBV7-9 and TRBJ1-2; D call uncertain. Per germline, CDR1 SEHNR and CDR2 FQNEAQ (reference sequence). Trimming shortened V by 1 base and J by 5 bases, and 11 bases separated the two germline ends. The CDR3 runs to 14 residues. The CDR3 spells CASSLEFSSYGYTF. The DNA for the CDR3 is TGTGCCAGCAGCTTAGAGTTTTCCAGTTATGGCTACACCTTC.

This rearrangement joins TRBV2 to TRBJ2-3; perhaps TRBD1 as D (5 bases). The V gene's germline CDR1 is SNHLY and CDR2 FYNNEI. The CDR3 is 12 residues long. Trimming left V 7 bases short and J 7 bases short, with 12 bases between. The DNA of the CDR3 is TGTGCCAGCACCGTTAGGGGAAATACGCAGTATTTT. Translating gives CASTVRGNTQYF.

The chain uses TRBV10-2 and TRBJ2-1, with 9 bases matching TRBD2. After removal of 6 bases from V and 4 bases from J, the junction contained 7 bases not matched to a gene. Germline loops: CDR1 WSHSY, CDR2 SAAADI. The length of the CDR3 is 15 residues. CDR3 DNA sequence: TGCGCCAGCAGGGGGCTAGCGGGGCCTTACAATGAGCAGTTCTTC. It translates to CASRGLAGPYNEQFF.

This clone was observed a handful of times. This chain links TRBV25-1 with TRBJ2-5; 9 bases align to TRBD1. Unmatched junction bases numbered 9, after V lost 8 bases and J lost 5 bases. In germline, CDR1 is MGHDK, CDR2 SYGVNS. This CDR3 has 14 amino acids. CDR3 in amino acids: CASEGGTGWETQYF. The DNA of the CDR3 is TGTGCCAGCGAAGGAGGGACAGGGTGGGAGACCCAGTACTTC.

The chain combines TRBV4-1 with TRBJ1-1, with D possibly matching TRBD1 (5 bases). Trimming took off 0 bases at V and 1 base at J, with 12 bases between the two ends. The germline CDR1 and CDR2 sequences are MGHRA and YSYEKL. This CDR3 is 16 amino acids long. The CDR3 coding sequence is TGCGCCAGCAGCCAAGATCCGAGGGGTGGGAACACTGAAGCTTTCTTT. It specifies CASSQDPRGGNTEAFF.